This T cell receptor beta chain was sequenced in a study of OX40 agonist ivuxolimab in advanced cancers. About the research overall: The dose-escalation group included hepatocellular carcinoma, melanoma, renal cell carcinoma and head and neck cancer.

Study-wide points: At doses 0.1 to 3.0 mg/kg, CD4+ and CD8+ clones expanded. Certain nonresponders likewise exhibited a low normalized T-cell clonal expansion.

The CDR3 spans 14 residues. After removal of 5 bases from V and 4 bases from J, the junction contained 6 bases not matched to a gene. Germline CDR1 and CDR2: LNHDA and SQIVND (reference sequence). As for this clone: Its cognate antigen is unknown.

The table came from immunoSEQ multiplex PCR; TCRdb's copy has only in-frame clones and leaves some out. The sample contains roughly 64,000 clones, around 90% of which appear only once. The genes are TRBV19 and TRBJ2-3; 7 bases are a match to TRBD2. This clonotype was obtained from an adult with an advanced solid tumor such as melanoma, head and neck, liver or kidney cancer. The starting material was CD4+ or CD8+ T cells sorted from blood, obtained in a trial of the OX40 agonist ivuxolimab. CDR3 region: CASSRAGRADTQYF. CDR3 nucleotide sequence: TGTGCCAGTAGTCGGGCGGGGAGGGCAGATACGCAGTATTTT.